Listed below are T cell receptor beta chains from one sample, sequenced in a study of blood T cell repertoires in COVID-19. Sequencing was performed with immunoSEQ multiplex PCR; in TCRdb, only in-frame clones are kept and a portion is missing. The table has some 150,000 clones, about 87% seen once. Specimen: peripheral blood. These receptors all stem from a man aged 18 to 29 with active or convalescent COVID-19. CDR3s include the opening cysteine and the closing phenylalanine or tryptophan. Fields, in order: clone size, D gene, J gene, V gene, CDR3 DNA, CDR3 protein. A D gene is named only where the DNA matches it firmly. A row's size may be missing; if present it is once, few, many or a size class.

>once|TRBD1|TRBJ1-1|TRBV7-7
TGTGCCAGCAGCTTAGATGGAGGGGGCAAGCCAGCTTTCTTT
CASSLDGGGKPAFF
>.|TRBD1|TRBJ2-2|TRBV2
TGTGCCAGCAGAGGGACAGGGGAAGCCGGGGAGCTGTTTTTT
CASRGTGEAGELFF
>.|.|TRBJ1-1|TRBV20-1
TGCAGTGCTAGTCGGGGGTCCCACACTGAAGCTTTCTTT
CSASRGSHTEAFF
>once|TRBD1|TRBJ1-4|TRBV19
TGTGCCACCTGGGACAGGGGCGGTGAAAAACTGTTTTTT
CATWDRGGEKLFF
>once|TRBD1|TRBJ1-1|TRBV9
TGTGCCAGCAGCTCGGGGACAGGGTATGATAATACTGAAGCTTTCTTT
CASSSGTGYDNTEAFF
>.|TRBD2|TRBJ2-3|TRBV10-2
TGCGCCAGCTTCCCCCCGGGACTAGCAACAGATACGCAGTATTTT
CASFPPGLATDTQYF
>.|.|TRBJ2-3|TRBV4-2
TGTGCCAGCAGCCCGAGGGGGTACGGCACAGATACGCAGTATTTT
CASSPRGYGTDTQYF
>.|.|TRBJ1-1|TRBV5-5
TGTGCCAGCAGCTTGCCGGGGGGGACTGAAGCTTTCTTT
CASSLPGGTEAFF
>.|.|TRBJ1-2|TRBV6-5
TGTGCCAGCAGTTACTCGGAAGGGGGAAGCTATGGCTACACCTTC
CASSYSEGGSYGYTF
>.|.|TRBJ1-2|TRBV19
TGTGCCAGTAGTCCCGTCGGGGGGCAAATTAACTATGGCTACACCTTC
CASSPVGGQINYGYTF
>few|.|TRBJ1-2|TRBV6-6
TGTGCCAGCAGTGGCGGACTTCTCGGCTACACCTTC
CASSGGLLGYTF
>.|.|TRBJ1-1|TRBV18
TGTGCCAGCTCACCCCGCCAAGGGCAGGGTATTCGAATGAACACTGAAGCTTTCTTT
CASSPRQGQGIRMNTEAFF
>.|TRBD1|TRBJ2-2|TRBV18
TGTGCCAGCTCGGGGGACAGATCTGGAACATCGTCGGGGGAGCTGTTTTTT
CASSGDRSGTSSGELFF
>.|.|TRBJ2-1|TRBV10-3
TGTGCCATCAGAGACGGGTCGAACAATGAGCAGTTCTTC
CAIRDGSNNEQFF
>.|TRBD2|TRBJ2-1|TRBV11-2
TGTGCCAGCAGCCCGAGGAGCGGGAGGAGGTACAATGAGCAGTTCTTC
CASSPRSGRRYNEQFF
>.|TRBD1|TRBJ1-5|TRBV2
TGTGCCAGCAGTGATTTTAGGCCGAAGGACAGGAGCAATCAGCCCCAGCATTTT
CASSDFRPKDRSNQPQHF
>.|TRBD1|TRBJ1-2|TRBV29-1
TGCAGCGTTGTGACAGGGGGTTTTGGCTACACCTTC
CSVVTGGFGYTF
>.|.|TRBJ2-1|TRBV12-3/TRBV12-4
TGTGCCAGCAGTTTCTACAGGAATGAGCAGTTCTTC
CASSFYRNEQFF
>.|.|TRBJ2-7|TRBV24-1
TGTGCCACCAGTGACCCCCTTTACAGGGACGAGCAGTACTTC
CATSDPLYRDEQYF
>.|.|TRBJ2-1|TRBV21-1
TGTGCCAGCAGCAAAGAAGCCTCTGACAATGAGCAGTTCTTC
CASSKEASDNEQFF
>.|TRBD1|TRBJ2-5|TRBV28
TGTGCCAGCGGGAAACAGGGGCCCCAAGAGACCCAGTACTTC
CASGKQGPQETQYF
>.|.|TRBJ1-6|TRBV5-1
TGCGCCAGCAGCGGCGCGGTTGACGGAGATTCACCCCTCCACTTT
CASSGAVDGDSPLHF
>.|.|TRBJ2-2|TRBV10-2
TGCGCCAGCAGTGATATAACCAGGGGCACCGGGGAGCTGTTTTTT
CASSDITRGTGELFF
>.|.|TRBJ1-1|TRBV5-4
TGTGCCAGCAGCTTGGACGCGAGGTCGGTCACTGAAGCTTTCTTT
CASSLDARSVTEAFF
>.|TRBD1|TRBJ2-1|TRBV7-2
TGTGCCAGCAGCTTAAACAGGGGTATTTACGATGAGCAGTTCTTC
CASSLNRGIYDEQFF
>.|TRBD1|TRBJ1-2|TRBV2
TGTGCCAGCAGTGGACAGGGGCAGGGCTACACCTTC
CASSGQGQGYTF
>.|.|TRBJ2-2|TRBV14
TGTGCCAGCAGCCAATTCTTGAACACCGGGGAGCTGTTTTTT
CASSQFLNTGELFF
>.|.|TRBJ2-2|TRBV5-4
TGTGCCAGCAGCGCGGGGCGTAGCACCGCCGGGGAGCTGTTTTTT
CASSAGRSTAGELFF
>.|.|TRBJ2-5|TRBV2
TGTGCCAGCAGGCCTAGTTCGGAGACCCAGTACTTC
CASRPSSETQYF
>.|TRBD2|TRBJ2-7|TRBV7-2
TGTGCCAGCAGCTTCACTAGCGGGGGGTTCTACGAGCAGTACTTC
CASSFTSGGFYEQYF
>.|.|TRBJ1-2|TRBV6-5
TGTGCCAGCAGTTACAACAGACAGCTTAACTATGGCTACACCTTC
CASSYNRQLNYGYTF
>.|.|TRBJ1-1|TRBV29-1
TGCAGCGTTTCCGGACAGTTGGAGACTGAAGCTTTCTTT
CSVSGQLETEAFF
>.|.|TRBJ2-1|TRBV9
TGTGCCAGCAGCGTAGGGCAATACAATGAGCAGTTCTTC
CASSVGQYNEQFF
>.|.|TRBJ2-5|TRBV4-1
TGCGCCAGCAGCCAAGATGGGACTCGGGGGGAGACCCAGTACTTC
CASSQDGTRGETQYF
>.|.|TRBJ2-7|TRBV6-2/TRBV6-3
TGTGCCAGCAGTTACGACGGGTTCTCCTACGAGCAGTACTTC
CASSYDGFSYEQYF
>.|TRBD1|TRBJ1-4|TRBV29-1
TGCAGCGTTGCTCCAGGGGGATCAACTAATGAAAAACTGTTTTTT
CSVAPGGSTNEKLFF
>.|.|TRBJ2-5|TRBV7-2
TGTGCCAGCAGCTTATACGCTGCGGGACCAGAAACCCAGTACTTC
CASSLYAAGPETQYF
>.|.|TRBJ2-7|TRBV6-5
TGTGCCAGCCTCTTGGGCCCAGACTACGAGCAGTACTTC
CASLLGPDYEQYF
>.|TRBD1|TRBJ1-2|TRBV19
TGTGCCAGTAGTCGTCAAACCGGGACAGCTGCTGGCTACACCTTC
CASSRQTGTAAGYTF
>.|.|TRBJ1-5|TRBV12-3/TRBV12-4
TGTGCCAGCAGGGACACGGGTTTGCAGCCCCAGCATTTT
CASRDTGLQPQHF
>.|.|TRBJ2-7|TRBV7-8
TGTGCCAGCAGCCCCACCCCTTTAGCGGCACTCTACGAGCAGTACTTC
CASSPTPLAALYEQYF
>few|TRBD2|TRBJ2-1|TRBV7-6
TGTGCCAGCAGCCCGGAGCGGGACGGTATGGGCAATGAGCAGTTCTTC
CASSPERDGMGNEQFF
>once|.|TRBJ1-5|TRBV30
TGTGCCTGGGGACAGTCCCTGAATCAGCCCCAGCATTTT
CAWGQSLNQPQHF
>.|.|TRBJ1-1|TRBV27
TGTGCCAGCAGTCAGGGACAACCTAACACTGAAGCTTTCTTT
CASSQGQPNTEAFF
>.|.|TRBJ1-2|TRBV7-2
TGTGCCAGCAGCTTAGTGGGGGGGGCCAACTATGGCTACACCTTC
CASSLVGGANYGYTF
>.|.|TRBJ1-5|TRBV9
TGTGCCAGCAGCGGGTCATTACAGGGTCAGCCCCAGCATTTT
CASSGSLQGQPQHF
>.|.|TRBJ2-1|TRBV4-2
TGTGCCAGCAGCCAAGAGCCCGGGAGTAATGAGCAGTTCTTC
CASSQEPGSNEQFF
>.|.|TRBJ2-5|TRBV10-3
TGTGCCATCAGTGACAGGGCAGGTCAAGAGACCCAGTACTTC
CAISDRAGQETQYF
>once|.|TRBJ1-5|TRBV28
TGTGCCAGCATGAGGTACCAGCCCCAGCATTTT
CASMRYQPQHF
>.|.|TRBJ2-7|TRBV9
TGTGCCAGCAGCTTCAAGGCGGGCGCCGAGCAGTACTTC
CASSFKAGAEQYF
>once|TRBD1|TRBJ1-2|TRBV19
TGTGCCAGTAGTACTCTCCGGACAGGGCTCTTTCATGGCTACACCTTC
CASSTLRTGLFHGYTF
>.|.|TRBJ2-3|TRBV18
TGTGCCAGCTCACCACCGTATTGGTACAGGGAGAACACAGATACGCAGTATTTT
CASSPPYWYRENTDTQYF
>.|.|TRBJ1-1|TRBV7-9
TGTGCCAGCAGCTTAGTCACGAGGAACACTGAAGCTTTCTTT
CASSLVTRNTEAFF
>.|TRBD1|TRBJ2-7|TRBV5-1
TGCGCCAGCAGCCCCGGACAGGGTTCGTACGAGCAGTACTTC
CASSPGQGSYEQYF
>.|TRBD2|TRBJ2-3|TRBV25-1
TGTGCCAGCAGTTACCAACGACTAGCGGGCACAGATACGCAGTATTTT
CASSYQRLAGTDTQYF
>.|TRBD2|TRBJ2-1|TRBV6-4
TGTGCCAGCAGTGACAGCGCGGGAGGGCTTCGTGGGCATTTCTTC
CASSDSAGGLRGHFF